This T cell receptor (beta chain) was identified in a study of CD8 T cells in ankylosing spondylitis (dated by TCRdb to 2017 to 2019). About the investigation overall: The study profiled T cell receptor beta repertoires in healthy donors and ankylosing spondylitis patients to find disease-linked TCR variants. The full study cohort was made up of about 24 ankylosing spondylitis patients and 108 healthy donors. Samples of peripheral blood were taken, and for ankylosing spondylitis patients, synovial fluid was collected as well.

Beyond this particular receptor, the publication reports: According to the report, matched synovial fluid samples from ankylosing spondylitis patients were significantly enriched for the disease-linked clones. The disease-linked clones had a CD8+ phenotype and were found at relatively low frequencies in peripheral blood. Blood from ankylosing spondylitis patients appeared to be characterized by a TCR beta motif made up of about 8 highly homologous amino acid variants. Some motif variants had previously been reported in the synovial fluid and blood of reactive arthritis patients, which suggests shared mechanisms of disease initiation.

Comment on this clonotype: Its antigen is unknown. No per-base quality is available; no much larger clone lies one base away.

TCRdb names Illumina HiSeq 2500 as the instrument used. Quantitative 5'-RACE with molecular barcodes was the method used to prepare the TCR beta libraries. Per the source publication's procedure: Disease-linked TCR variants were identified with a new computational method built on a probabilistic model of VDJ rearrangement. The public reads were reprocessed in TCRdb via fastp at Q25 and MiXCR, keeping in-frame beta chains. Identical CDR3 protein sequences are pooled into one entry, listed with their most common genes and DNA. These V and J calls rely on TCRdb rather than the paper's analysis. The sample table lists approximately 400,000 distinct CDR3 sequences, 15% to 20% of them with a count of one. The ten largest clones capture approximately 0.93% of the sample. This sequence originates from a male donor with ankylosing spondylitis. The sample was blood, either unsorted or a sorted T cell fraction (not recorded which).

The nucleotide sequence reads as follows: TGTGCCAGCAGTTCACAAACCGGGACCGACGAATTATACCAAGAGACCCAGTACTTC. Translation gives CASSSQTGTDELYQETQYF. The chain uses TRBV12-3 or TRBV12-4 and TRBJ2-5; the D match is possibly TRBD1 or TRBD2, with 5 bases aligned in each. Its CDR3 holds 19 amino acids, cysteine through phenylalanine. Here the CDR3 DNA is all that survives: 57 bases in frame from base 1. Between the V and J ends, shortened by 4 bases and 0 bases respectively, the junction contains 24 bases.